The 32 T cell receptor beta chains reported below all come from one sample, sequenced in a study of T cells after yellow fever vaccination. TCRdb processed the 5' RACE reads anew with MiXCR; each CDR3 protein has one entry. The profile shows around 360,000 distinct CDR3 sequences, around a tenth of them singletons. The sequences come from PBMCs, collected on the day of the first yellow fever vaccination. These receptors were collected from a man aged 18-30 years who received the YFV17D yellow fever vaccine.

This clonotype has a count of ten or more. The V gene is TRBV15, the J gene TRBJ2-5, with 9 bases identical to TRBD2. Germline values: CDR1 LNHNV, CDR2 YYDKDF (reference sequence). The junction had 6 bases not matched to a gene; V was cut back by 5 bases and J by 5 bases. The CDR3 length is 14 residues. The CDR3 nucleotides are TGTGCCACCAGCGTTAGCGGGGGCTGGGAGACCCAGTACTTC. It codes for CATSVSGGWETQYF.

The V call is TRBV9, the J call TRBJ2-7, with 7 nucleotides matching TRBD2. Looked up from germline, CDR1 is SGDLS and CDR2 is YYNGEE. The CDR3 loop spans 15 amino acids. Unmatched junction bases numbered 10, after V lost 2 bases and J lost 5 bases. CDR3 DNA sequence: TGTGCCAGCAGCGTGGGAGGGCGCGGTTTCCACGAGCAGTACTTC. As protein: CASSVGGRGFHEQYF.

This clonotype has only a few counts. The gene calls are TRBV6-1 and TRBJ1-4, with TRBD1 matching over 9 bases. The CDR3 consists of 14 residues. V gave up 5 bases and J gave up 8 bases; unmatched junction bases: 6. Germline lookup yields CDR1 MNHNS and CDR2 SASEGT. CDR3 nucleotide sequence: TGTGCCAGCAGTACCAACAGGGGGCGAGAAAAACTGTTTTTT. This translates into CASSTNRGREKLFF.

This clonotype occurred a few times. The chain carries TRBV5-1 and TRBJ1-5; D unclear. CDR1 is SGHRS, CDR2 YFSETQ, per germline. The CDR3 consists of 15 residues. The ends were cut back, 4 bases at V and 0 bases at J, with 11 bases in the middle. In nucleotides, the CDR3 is TGCGCCAGCAGCCCTTTATGGGGTAGCAATCAGCCCCAGCATTTT. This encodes CASSPLWGSNQPQHF.

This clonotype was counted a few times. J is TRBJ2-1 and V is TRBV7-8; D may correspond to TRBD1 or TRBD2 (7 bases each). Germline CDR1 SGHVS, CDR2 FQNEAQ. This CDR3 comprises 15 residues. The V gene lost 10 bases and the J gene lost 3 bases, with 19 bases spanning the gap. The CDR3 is CATGGQNLNYNEQFF. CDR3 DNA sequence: TGTGCCACGGGGGGACAGAACTTAAACTACAATGAGCAGTTCTTC.

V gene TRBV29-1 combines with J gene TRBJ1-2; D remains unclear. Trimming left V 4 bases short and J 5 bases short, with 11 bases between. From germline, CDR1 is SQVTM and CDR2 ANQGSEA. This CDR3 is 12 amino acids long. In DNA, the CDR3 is TGCAGCGTTGGCGACGGAACTTATGGCTACACCTTC. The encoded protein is CSVGDGTYGYTF.

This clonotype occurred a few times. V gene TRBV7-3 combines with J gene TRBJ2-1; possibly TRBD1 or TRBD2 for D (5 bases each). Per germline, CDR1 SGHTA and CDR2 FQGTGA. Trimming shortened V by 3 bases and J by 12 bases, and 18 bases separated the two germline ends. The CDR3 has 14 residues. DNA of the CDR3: TGTGCCAGCAGCTTTTCCGGGGACCCGATGGGGCAGTTCTTC. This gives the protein CASSFSGDPMGQFF.

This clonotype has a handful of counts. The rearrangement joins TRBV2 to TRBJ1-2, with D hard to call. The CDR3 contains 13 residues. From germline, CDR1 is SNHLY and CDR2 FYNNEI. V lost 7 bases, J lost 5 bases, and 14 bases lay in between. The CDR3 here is CASTSLTAYGYTF. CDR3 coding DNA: TGTGCCAGCACTTCCCTTACTGCTTATGGCTACACCTTC. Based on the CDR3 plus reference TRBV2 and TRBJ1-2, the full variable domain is EPEVTQTPSHQVTQMGQEVILRCVPISNHLYFYWYRQILGQKVEFLVSFYNNEISEKSEIFDDQFSVERPDGSNFTLKIRSTKLEDSAMYFCASTSLTAYGYTFGSGTRLTVV.

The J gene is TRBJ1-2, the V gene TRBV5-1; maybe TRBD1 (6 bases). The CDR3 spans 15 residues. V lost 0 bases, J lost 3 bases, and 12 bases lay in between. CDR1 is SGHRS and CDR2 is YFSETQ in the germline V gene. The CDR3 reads CASSLVTGYDYGYTF. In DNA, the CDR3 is TGCGCCAGCAGCTTGGTTACAGGGTACGACTATGGCTACACCTTC.

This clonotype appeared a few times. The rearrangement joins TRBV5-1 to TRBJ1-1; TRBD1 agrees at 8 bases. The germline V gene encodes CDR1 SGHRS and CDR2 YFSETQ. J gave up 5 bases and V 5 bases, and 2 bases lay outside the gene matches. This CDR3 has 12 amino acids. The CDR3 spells CASRTGETEAFF. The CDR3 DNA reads TGCGCCAGCAGGACAGGGGAAACTGAAGCTTTCTTT.

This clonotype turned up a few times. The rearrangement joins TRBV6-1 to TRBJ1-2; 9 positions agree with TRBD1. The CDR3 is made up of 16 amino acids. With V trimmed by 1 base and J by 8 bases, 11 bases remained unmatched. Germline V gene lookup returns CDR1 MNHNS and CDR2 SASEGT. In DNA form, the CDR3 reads TGTGCCAGCAGTGAAGTTAAAGGGACAGGGCATTCGGGCTACACCTTC. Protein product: CASSEVKGTGHSGYTF.

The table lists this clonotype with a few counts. CDR3 nucleotide sequence: TGTGCCAGCAGCCCCAAACTAAAGCCAAGGGGCCTCGGGGAGCTGTTTTTT. Translated: CASSPKLKPRGLGELFF. The chain links TRBV7-3 to TRBJ2-2; TRBD1 might be the D (5 bases). The V end was cut by 5 bases, the J end by 7 bases, with 23 bases between. The germline gives CDR1 SGHTA, CDR2 FQGTGA. This CDR3 is 17 amino acids long.

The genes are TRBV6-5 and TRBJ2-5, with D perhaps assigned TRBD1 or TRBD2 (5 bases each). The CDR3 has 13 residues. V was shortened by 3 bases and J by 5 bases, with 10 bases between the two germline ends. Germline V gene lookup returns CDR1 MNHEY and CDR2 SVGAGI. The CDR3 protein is CASSYPGDETQYF. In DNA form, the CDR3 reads TGTGCCAGCAGTTATCCCGGGGACGAGACCCAGTACTTC.

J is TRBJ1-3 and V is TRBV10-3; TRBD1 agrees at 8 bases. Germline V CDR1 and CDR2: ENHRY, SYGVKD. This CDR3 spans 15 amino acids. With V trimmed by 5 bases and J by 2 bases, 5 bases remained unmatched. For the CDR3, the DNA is TGTGCCATCAGTAACAGGGGGGAAACTGGAAACACCATATATTTT. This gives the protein CAISNRGETGNTIYF.

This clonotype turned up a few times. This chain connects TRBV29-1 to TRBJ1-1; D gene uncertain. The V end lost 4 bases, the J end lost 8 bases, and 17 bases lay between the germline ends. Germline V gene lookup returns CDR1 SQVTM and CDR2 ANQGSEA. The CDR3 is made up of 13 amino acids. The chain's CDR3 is CSVGEGRRMEAFF. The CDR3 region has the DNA TGCAGCGTTGGAGAAGGGCGAAGGATGGAAGCTTTCTTT.

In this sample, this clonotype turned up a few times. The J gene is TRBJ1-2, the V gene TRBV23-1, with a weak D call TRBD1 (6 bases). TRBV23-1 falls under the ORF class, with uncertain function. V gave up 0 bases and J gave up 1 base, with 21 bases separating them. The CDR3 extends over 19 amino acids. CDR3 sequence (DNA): TGCGCCAGCAGTCAATCGCCCTCGAACCTGACAGGCAATAACTATGGCTACACCTTC. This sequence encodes CASSQSPSNLTGNNYGYTF.

CDR3 region: CASSPGSPMADIQYF. CDR3 sequence (DNA): TGTGCCAGCAGTCCGGGATCCCCCATGGCTGACATTCAGTACTTC. V and J are TRBV28 and TRBJ2-4; the D gene is possibly TRBD2 (5 bases). From germline, CDR1 is MDHEN and CDR2 SYDVKM. This CDR3 has 15 residues. V was cut by 5 bases and J by 8 bases, with 19 bases left in between.

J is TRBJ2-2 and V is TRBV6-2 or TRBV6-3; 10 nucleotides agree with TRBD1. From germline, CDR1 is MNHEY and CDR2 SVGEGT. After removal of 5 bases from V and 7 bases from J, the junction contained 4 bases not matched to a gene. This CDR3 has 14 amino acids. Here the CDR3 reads CASSTDRGLGELFF. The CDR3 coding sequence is TGTGCCAGCAGTACCGACAGGGGGCTCGGGGAGCTGTTTTTT.

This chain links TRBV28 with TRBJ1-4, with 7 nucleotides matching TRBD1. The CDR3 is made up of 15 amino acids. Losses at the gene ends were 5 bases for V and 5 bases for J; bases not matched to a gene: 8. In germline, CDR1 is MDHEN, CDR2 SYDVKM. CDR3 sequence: CASSDGQAENEKLFF. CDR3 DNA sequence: TGTGCCAGCAGTGACGGACAGGCCGAGAATGAAAAACTGTTTTTT.

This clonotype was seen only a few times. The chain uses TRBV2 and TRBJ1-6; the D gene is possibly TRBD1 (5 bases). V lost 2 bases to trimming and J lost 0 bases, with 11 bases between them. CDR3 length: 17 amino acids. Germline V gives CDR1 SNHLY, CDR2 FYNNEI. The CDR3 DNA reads TGTGCCAGCAGTGAAAGGGGCTCAAGCTCCTATAATTCACCCCTCCACTTT. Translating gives CASSERGSSSYNSPLHF.

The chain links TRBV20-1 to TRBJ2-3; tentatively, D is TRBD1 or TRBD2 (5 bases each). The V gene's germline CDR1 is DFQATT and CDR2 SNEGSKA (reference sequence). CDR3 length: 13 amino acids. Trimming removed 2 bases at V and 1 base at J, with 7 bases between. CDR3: CSARLGGTDTQYF. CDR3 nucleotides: TGCAGTGCTAGACTGGGGGGCACAGATACGCAGTATTTT.

CDR3 nucleotides: TGTGCCAGCTATGAGAAGGGCACTGAAGCTTTCTTT. Translated: CASYEKGTEAFF. This sequence joins TRBV7-9 and TRBJ1-1; no reliable D call. Looked up from germline, CDR1 is SEHNR and CDR2 is FQNEAQ (reference sequence). V was trimmed by 8 bases and J by 4 bases, leaving 11 bases between them. The CDR3 sequence is 12 residues long.

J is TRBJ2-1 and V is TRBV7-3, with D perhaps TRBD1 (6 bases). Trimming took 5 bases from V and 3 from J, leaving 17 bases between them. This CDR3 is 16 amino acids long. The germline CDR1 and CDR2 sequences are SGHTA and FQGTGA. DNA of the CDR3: TGTGCCAGCAGCCCTACAGGGCACACTCTCTACAATGAGCAGTTCTTC. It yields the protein CASSPTGHTLYNEQFF.

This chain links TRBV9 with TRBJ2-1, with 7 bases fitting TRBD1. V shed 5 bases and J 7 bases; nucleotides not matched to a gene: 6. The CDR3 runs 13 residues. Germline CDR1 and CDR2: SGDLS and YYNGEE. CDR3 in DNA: TGTGCCAGCAGGGAGACAGGGACAAATGAGCAGTTCTTC. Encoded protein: CASRETGTNEQFF. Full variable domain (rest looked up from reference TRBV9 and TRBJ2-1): DSGVTQTPKHLITATGQRVTLRCSPRSGDLSVYWYQQSLDQGLQFLIQYYNGEERAKGNILERFSAQQFPDLHSELNLSSLELGDSALYFCASRETGTNEQFFGPGTRLTVL.

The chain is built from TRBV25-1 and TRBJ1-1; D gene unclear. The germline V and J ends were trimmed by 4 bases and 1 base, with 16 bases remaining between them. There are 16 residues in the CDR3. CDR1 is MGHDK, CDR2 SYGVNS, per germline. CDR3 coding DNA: TGTGCCAGCAGTGCCCCCCCCTGGCAGACGAACACTGAAGCTTTCTTT. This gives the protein CASSAPPWQTNTEAFF.

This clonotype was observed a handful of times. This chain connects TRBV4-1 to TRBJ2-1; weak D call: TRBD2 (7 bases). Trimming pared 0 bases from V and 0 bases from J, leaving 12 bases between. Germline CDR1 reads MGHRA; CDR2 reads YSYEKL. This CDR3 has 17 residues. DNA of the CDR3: TGCGCCAGCAGCCAAGATGGCGGGGGCCTCTCCTACAATGAGCAGTTCTTC. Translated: CASSQDGGGLSYNEQFF.

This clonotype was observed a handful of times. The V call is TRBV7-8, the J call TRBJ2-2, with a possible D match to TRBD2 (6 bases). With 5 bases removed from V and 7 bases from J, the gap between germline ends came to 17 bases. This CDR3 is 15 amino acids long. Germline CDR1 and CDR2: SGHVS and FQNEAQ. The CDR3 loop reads CASSPISDGSGELFF. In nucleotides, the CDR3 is TGTGCCAGCAGCCCAATTTCTGACGGGAGCGGGGAGCTGTTTTTT.

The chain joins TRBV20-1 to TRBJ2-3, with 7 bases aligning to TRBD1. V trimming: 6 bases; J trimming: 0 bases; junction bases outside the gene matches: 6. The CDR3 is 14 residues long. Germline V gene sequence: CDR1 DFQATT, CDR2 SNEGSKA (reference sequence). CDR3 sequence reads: CSARGGHSTDTQYF. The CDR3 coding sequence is TGCAGTGCCCGAGGGGGCCATAGCACAGATACGCAGTATTTT.

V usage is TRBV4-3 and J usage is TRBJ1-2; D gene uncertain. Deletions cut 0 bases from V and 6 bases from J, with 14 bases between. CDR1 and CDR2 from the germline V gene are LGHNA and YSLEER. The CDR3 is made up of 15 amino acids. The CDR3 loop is CASSQEGRRLDGYTF. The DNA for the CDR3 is TGCGCCAGCAGCCAAGAGGGCAGGAGGCTCGATGGCTACACCTTC.

The CDR3 loop is CASSQGSSPWETQYF. CDR3 bases: TGCGCCAGCAGCCAAGGCAGTTCCCCTTGGGAGACCCAGTACTTC. This chain connects TRBV4-3 to TRBJ2-5; the D is unclear. There are 15 residues in the CDR3. V lost 1 base and J lost 5, with 14 bases in between. From germline, CDR1 is LGHNA and CDR2 YSLEER.

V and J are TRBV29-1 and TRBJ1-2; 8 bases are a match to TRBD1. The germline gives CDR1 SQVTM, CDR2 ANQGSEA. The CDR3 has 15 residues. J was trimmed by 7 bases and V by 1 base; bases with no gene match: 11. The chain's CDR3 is CSVEAARRTGLGYTF. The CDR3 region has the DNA TGCAGCGTTGAAGCGGCTCGTCGGACAGGGCTTGGCTACACCTTC.

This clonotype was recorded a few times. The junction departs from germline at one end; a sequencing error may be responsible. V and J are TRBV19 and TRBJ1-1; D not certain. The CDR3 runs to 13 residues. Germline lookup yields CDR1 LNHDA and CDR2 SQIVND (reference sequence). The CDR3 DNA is TGTGCCAGTAGTAAGCCTTTGAACCCTGAAGCTTTCTTT. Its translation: CASSKPLNPEAFF.